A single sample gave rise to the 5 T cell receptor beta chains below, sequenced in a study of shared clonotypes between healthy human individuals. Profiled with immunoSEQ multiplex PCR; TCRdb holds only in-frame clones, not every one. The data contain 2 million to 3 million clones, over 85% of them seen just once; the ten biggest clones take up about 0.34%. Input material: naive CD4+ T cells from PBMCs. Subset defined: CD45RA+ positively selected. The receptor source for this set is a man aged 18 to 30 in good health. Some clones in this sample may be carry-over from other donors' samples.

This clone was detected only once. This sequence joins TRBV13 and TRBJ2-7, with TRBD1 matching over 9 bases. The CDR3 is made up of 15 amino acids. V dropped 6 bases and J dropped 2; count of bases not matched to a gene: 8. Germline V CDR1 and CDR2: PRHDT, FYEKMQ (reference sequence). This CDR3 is CASSLRGQGAYEQYF. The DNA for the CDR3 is TGTGCCAGCAGTCTCCGGGGACAGGGTGCCTACGAGCAGTACTTC.

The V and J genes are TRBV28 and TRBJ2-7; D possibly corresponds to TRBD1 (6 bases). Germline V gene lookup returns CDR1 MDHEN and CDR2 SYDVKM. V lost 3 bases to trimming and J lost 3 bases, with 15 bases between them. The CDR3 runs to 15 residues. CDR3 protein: CASSLLGDTRYEQYF. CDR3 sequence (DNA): TGTGCCAGCAGTTTGTTAGGGGACACTCGCTACGAGCAGTACTTC.

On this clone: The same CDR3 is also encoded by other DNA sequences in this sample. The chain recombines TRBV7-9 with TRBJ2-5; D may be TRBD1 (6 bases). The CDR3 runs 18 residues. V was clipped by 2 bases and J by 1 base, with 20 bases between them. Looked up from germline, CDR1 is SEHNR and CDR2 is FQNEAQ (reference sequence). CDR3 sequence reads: CASSLYSLYTGPQETQYF. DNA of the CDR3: TGTGCCAGCAGCTTATACTCCCTCTACACAGGGCCCCAAGAGACCCAGTACTTC.

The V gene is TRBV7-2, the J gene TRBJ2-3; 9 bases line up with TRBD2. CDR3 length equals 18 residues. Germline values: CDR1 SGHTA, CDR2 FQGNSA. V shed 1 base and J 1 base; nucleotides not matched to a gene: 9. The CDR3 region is CASSLGIGGRAGTDTQYF. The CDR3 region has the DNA TGTGCCAGCAGCTTAGGAATCGGCGGGAGGGCCGGCACAGATACGCAGTATTTT.

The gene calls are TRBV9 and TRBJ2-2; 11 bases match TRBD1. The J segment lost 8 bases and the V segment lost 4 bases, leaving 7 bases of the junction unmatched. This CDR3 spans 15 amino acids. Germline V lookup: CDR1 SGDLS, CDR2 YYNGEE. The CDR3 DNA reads TGTGCCAGCAGCCCACGGACAGGGGGCGAAGGGGAGCTGTTTTTT. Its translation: CASSPRTGGEGELFF. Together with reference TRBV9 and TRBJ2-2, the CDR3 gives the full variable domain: DSGVTQTPKHLITATGQRVTLRCSPRSGDLSVYWYQQSLDQGLQFLIQYYNGEERAKGNILERFSAQQFPDLHSELNLSSLELGDSALYFCASSPRTGGEGELFFGEGSRLTVL.